Listed here are 6 T cell receptor beta chains from one sample, sequenced in a study of T cell clones after liver transplantation. Sequenced by immunoSEQ multiplex PCR; TCRdb stores in-frame clones only, minus some. The repertoire includes some 110,000 clones, about nine tenths of them detected once, and 0.65% to 0.85% sits in the top ten. Sequencing was performed on CD4+ T cells from blood, taken 12 months after liver transplant. The receptors originated from a human patient who received a liver transplant. Some T cells may be the graft donor's.

V is TRBV6-5 and J is TRBJ2-7; a weak D match, TRBD1 (6 bases). Germline values: CDR1 MNHEY, CDR2 SVGAGI. CDR3 size: 15 residues. The V end lost 0 bases, the J end lost 2 bases, and 11 bases lay between the germline ends. The CDR3 DNA reads TGTGCCAGCAGTTACTCCAGCAGGGGACCCTACGAGCAGTACTTC. Its protein product is CASSYSSRGPYEQYF.

V usage is TRBV11-3 and J usage is TRBJ1-1; perhaps TRBD1 as D (6 bases). CDR3 length equals 15 residues. Germline assignment: CDR1 SGHNT and CDR2 YENEEA. Trimming left V 2 bases short and J 1 base short, with 11 bases between. CDR3 sequence (DNA): TGTGCCAGCAGCTTAAGGCCAGGGGCGAACACTGAAGCTTTCTTT. Translating gives CASSLRPGANTEAFF.

The rearrangement uses TRBV27 and TRBJ2-1; no firm D call. Germline CDR1 reads MNHEY; CDR2 reads SMNVEV (reference sequence). V was shortened by 5 bases and J by 9 bases, with 14 bases between the two germline ends. The CDR3 consists of 13 residues. CDR3 in DNA: TGTGCCAGCAGTGTTCGAGGTTCGGGTGAGCAGTTCTTC. This encodes CASSVRGSGEQFF.

The CDR3 bases are TGTGCCAGTACTCAGGACCGCAAAGCTTTCTTT. It specifies CASTQDRKAFF. J is TRBJ1-1 and V is TRBV19, with D hard to call. Trimming removed 7 bases from V and 9 bases from J, with 12 bases in between. The germline CDR1 and CDR2 sequences are LNHDA and SQIVND (reference sequence). This CDR3 is built from 11 residues.

This clone was found once. V gene TRBV7-2 combines with J gene TRBJ2-7; D is perhaps TRBD2 (6 bases). V lost 1 base, J lost 3 bases, and 10 bases lay in between. CDR1 is SGHTA and CDR2 is FQGNSA in the germline V gene. The CDR3 extends over 14 amino acids. Here the CDR3 DNA reads TGTGCCAGCAGCTTAGGTCCGGGGGTCTACGAGCAGTACTTC. As protein: CASSLGPGVYEQYF.

The chain employs TRBV27 and TRBJ1-2; 7 positions match TRBD1. Germline V gene lookup returns CDR1 MNHEY and CDR2 SMNVEV (reference sequence). This CDR3 comprises 12 residues. J gave up 7 bases and V 3 bases, and 2 bases lay outside the gene matches. CDR3: CASSFSGGGYTF. The CDR3 DNA is TGTGCCAGCAGTTTTTCAGGGGGTGGCTACACCTTC.